This TCR beta chain is drawn from a study of blood T cell repertoires in COVID-19. Looking at the study overall: From the United States, Italy and Spain came samples of acute and convalescent COVID-19. Sample material is recorded as cDNA or gDNA derived from T cells, B-cell-depleted T cells, or PBMCs.

In the original workflow: Researchers report that nucleated cell counts were estimated from reference gene primer amplification. The assay was immunoSEQ multiplex PCR, and TCRdb's table has in-frame clones only and misses some. V and J calls and clone size follow that table, whereas D and trimming were derived from the DNA. The repertoire holds some 220,000 clones, with 65% to 90% as singletons. CDR1 LNHDA and CDR2 SQIVND come from the germline V gene (reference sequence). There are 14 residues in the CDR3. J gave up 4 bases and V 3 bases, and 3 bases lay outside the gene matches. Sequenced material: peripheral blood. V usage is TRBV19 and J usage is TRBJ2-5; the match to TRBD1 covers 9 bases. This receptor was identified in a man aged 50 to 60 with active or convalescent COVID-19. The CDR3 nucleotides read TGTGCCAGTAGTATGACAGGGGGTCGAGAGACCCAGTACTTC. Protein product: CASSMTGGRETQYF.